The rows below give T cell receptor beta chains drawn from one sample of a study of chemoradiotherapy in HPV16-positive cancers. This table comes from immunoSEQ multiplex PCR, and its TCRdb copy is limited to in-frame clones, with some not included. Counted here are 4,500 to 5,500 clones, around 70% occurring once; the ten biggest clones make up about 8.9%. Material: tumor tissue, obtained from a patient who underwent chemoradiotherapy. The receptors originated from a human donor with HPV-associated anogenital cancer. The CDR3 runs from the conserved cysteine through the conserved F or W.

len	v_gene	CDR3aa
17	TRBV5-1	CASSLTGLAGGPETQYF
14	TRBV2	CASSGTSGRAAQFF
18	TRBV11-3	CASSLGFEGRTGANVLTF
12	TRBV9	CASSSGQDEQYF
15	TRBV6-1	CASSISQGAAGELFF
15	TRBV28	CASSFIWDGPYEQYF
15	TRBV12-5	CASGLEPGTAYEQYF
15	TRBV6-6	CASSYGTRGQETQYF
11	TRBV27	CASSPTYEQYF
16	TRBV18	CASSPLWKFKLSEQYF
15	TRBV5-1	CASSLAGVSNQPQHF
15	TRBV5-6	CASSSLTGQGYEQYF
14	TRBV5-1	CASKLPDRTYGYTF
14	TRBV7-3	CASSLNFQTNEQYF
16	TRBV18	CASSPRGLAAAYEQYF
15	TRBV29-1	CSVVPGTGLLGELFF
13	TRBV6-1	CASSPATGMPQHF
13	TRBV10-2	CASRTANTDTQYF
10	TRBV20-1	CSAQPGTGDF
14	TRBV27	CASRPGQGAGGYTF
14	TRBV11-2	CASSRSGGTDTQYF
16	TRBV30	CAWSPHTGKPNEKLFF
14	TRBV5-1	CASSLKWDAGELFF
14	TRBV10-3	CAISDGLATDTQYF
19	TRBV11-3	CASSLDGTSGSRAYNEQFF
15	TRBV11-3	CASKTGTEVGNEQFF
15	TRBV28	CASSFHSQTSYGYTF
13	TRBV11-2	CASSPGLGSEQYF
16	TRBV11-1	CASSYNSGRASVEQFF
14	TRBV19	CASSIVQGADTQYF
12	TRBV5-8	CASSFYTDTQYF
13	TRBV18	CASSARRSYEQYF
14	TRBV6-1	CASSERGVNTEAFF
15	TRBV9	CASSERQGRTDTQYF
13	TRBV6-5	CASSIRVNYGYTF
15	TRBV27	CASSKGQGGSETQYF
14	TRBV18	CASSPGDRGYGYTF
15	TRBV5-1	CASSVRELGTGELFF
14	TRBV25-1	CASSEVSFQETQYF
15	TRBV19	CASSIDGFIWTEAFF
17	TRBV27	CASSFLGAGSGGETQYF
15	TRBV2	CASSATGTGEEGYTF
13	TRBV18	CAGTGYMNTEAFF
13	TRBV11-2	CASSLLPGNGYTF
14	TRBV7-3	CASSSTGGEYGYTF